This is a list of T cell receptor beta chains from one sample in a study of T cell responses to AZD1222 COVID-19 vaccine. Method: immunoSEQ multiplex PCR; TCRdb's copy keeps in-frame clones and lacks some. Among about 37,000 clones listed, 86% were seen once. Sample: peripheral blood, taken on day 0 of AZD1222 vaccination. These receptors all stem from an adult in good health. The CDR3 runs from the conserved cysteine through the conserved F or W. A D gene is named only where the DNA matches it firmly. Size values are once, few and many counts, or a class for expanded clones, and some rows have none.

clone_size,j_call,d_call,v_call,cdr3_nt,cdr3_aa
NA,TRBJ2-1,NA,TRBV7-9,TGTGCCAGCAGCTTAAGGGAATCCTACAATGAGCAGTTCTTC,CASSLRESYNEQFF
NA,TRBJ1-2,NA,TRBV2,TGTGCCAGCAGTGAGCAGGGCGCGACCTATGGCTACACCTTC,CASSEQGATYGYTF
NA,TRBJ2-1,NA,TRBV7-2,TGTGCCAGCAGCTCAACGGTTAATGAGCAGTTCTTC,CASSSTVNEQFF
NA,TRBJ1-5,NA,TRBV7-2,TGTGCCAGCAGCTTAGAGTGGAATCAGCCCCAGCATTTT,CASSLEWNQPQHF
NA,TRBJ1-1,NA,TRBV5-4,TGTGCCAGCAGCTCTGGGGGGGGACACCCAATGAACACTGAAGCTTTCTTT,CASSSGGGHPMNTEAFF
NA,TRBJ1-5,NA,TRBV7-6,TGTGCCAGCAGCTTAGAAACCAGGGGAAGGAAGCATCAGCCCCAGCATTTT,CASSLETRGRKHQPQHF
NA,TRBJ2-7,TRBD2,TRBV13,TGTGCCAGCAGATTACTAGCGGGGGGCTACGAGCAGTACTTC,CASRLLAGGYEQYF
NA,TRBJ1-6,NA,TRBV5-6,TGTGCCAGCAGCTTAAGGTTCGGAGGGCAAGGCGGTTCACCCCTCCACTTT,CASSLRFGGQGGSPLHF
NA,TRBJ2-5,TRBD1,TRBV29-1,TGCAGCGTGACGGGACAGGGAGAGACCCAGTACTTC,CSVTGQGETQYF
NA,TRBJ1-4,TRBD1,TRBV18,TGTGCCAGCTCGCCAGCCGTCGGGACAGGTGGGGAAAAACTGTTTTTT,CASSPAVGTGGEKLFF
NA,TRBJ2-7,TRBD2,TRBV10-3,TGTGCCACCCAGCGGGAGGGATCCTACGAGCAGTACTTC,CATQREGSYEQYF
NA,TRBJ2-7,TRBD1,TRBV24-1,TGTGCCACCAGTGATTCCCCGGGACAGGACGGTTCCTACGAGCAGTACTTC,CATSDSPGQDGSYEQYF
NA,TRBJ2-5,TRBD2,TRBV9,TGTGCCAGCAGCGTCTTAAGCGGGGGCGAGACCCAGTACTTC,CASSVLSGGETQYF
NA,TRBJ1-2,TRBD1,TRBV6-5,TGTGCCAGCAGTTACTCGGGACAGAGCTACACCTTC,CASSYSGQSYTF
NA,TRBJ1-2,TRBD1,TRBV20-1,TGCAGTGCTAGTAACCCGGGGCAGGGGGCTGACTATGGCTACACCTTC,CSASNPGQGADYGYTF
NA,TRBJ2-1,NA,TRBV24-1,TGTGCCACCAGTGATAGGAGTAGTGGCCATGAGCAGTTCTTC,CATSDRSSGHEQFF
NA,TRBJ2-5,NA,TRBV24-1,TGTGCCACCAGTTCCGCCGGCGGGACAGAGACCCAGTACTTC,CATSSAGGTETQYF
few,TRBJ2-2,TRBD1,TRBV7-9,TGTGCCAGCAGCTTTTCGACAGGGGCCGGGGAGCTGTTTTTT,CASSFSTGAGELFF
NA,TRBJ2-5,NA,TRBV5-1,TGCGCCAGCAGCCGTCTGGAGGAGACCCAGTACTTC,CASSRLEETQYF
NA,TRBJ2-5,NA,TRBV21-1,TGTGCCAGCAGCAAAGAGGACTCGGAGAAAGAGACCCAGTACTTC,CASSKEDSEKETQYF
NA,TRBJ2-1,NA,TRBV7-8,TGTGCCAGCAGCTTAGGAGGGAGCGCGTACAATGAGCAGTTCTTC,CASSLGGSAYNEQFF
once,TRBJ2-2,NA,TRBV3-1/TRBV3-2,TGTGCCAGCAGCCAAGCTGGCGCCGGGGGGCGGAGGTGGCTGTTTTTT,CASSQAGAGGRRWLFF
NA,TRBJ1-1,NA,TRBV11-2,TGTGCCAGCAGCTTAGAGGCGGGATCTGAAGCTTTCTTT,CASSLEAGSEAFF
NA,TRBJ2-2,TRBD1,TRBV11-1,TGTGCCAGTAGGGACAGGGGTTTAACCGGGGAGCTGTTTTTT,CASRDRGLTGELFF
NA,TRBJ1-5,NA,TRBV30,TGTGCCTGGAGTGCTCGGGAGGGGATTCAGCCCCAGCATTTT,CAWSAREGIQPQHF
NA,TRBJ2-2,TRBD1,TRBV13,TGTGCCAGCAGACGACAGGGCGGCGATCGCACCGGGGAGCTGTTTTTT,CASRRQGGDRTGELFF
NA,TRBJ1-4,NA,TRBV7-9,TGTGCCAGCAGCTGGGCCCGCAGGGAAAAACTGTTTTTT,CASSWARREKLFF
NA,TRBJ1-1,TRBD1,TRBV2,TGTGCCAGCAGTGGTGGACAGGGGGTCACTGAAGCTTTCTTT,CASSGGQGVTEAFF
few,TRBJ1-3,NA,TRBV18,TGTGCCAGCTCATCGGGCCTTGCGGGAAACACCATATATTTT,CASSSGLAGNTIYF
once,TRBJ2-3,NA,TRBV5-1,TGCGCCAGCAGCTTGGGTTCAGGGGCAGGCACAGATACGCAGTATTTT,CASSLGSGAGTDTQYF
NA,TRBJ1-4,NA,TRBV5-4,TGTGCCAGCAGTGGGGGCACAATTAATGAAAAACTGTTTTTT,CASSGGTINEKLFF
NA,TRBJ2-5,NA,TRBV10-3,TGTGCCATCGGCGAAGGGGGGCCAGAGACCCAGTACTTC,CAIGEGGPETQYF
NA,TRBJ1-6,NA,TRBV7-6,TGTGCCAGCAGCGCCATCCGGAGAGGGGCGATTAATTCACCCCTCCACTTT,CASSAIRRGAINSPLHF
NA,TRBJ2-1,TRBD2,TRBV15,TGTGCCACCAGCAGAGATTTAACTAGCGGGGAGGAGGGGGAGCAGTTCTTC,CATSRDLTSGEEGEQFF
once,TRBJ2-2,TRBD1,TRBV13,TGTGCCAGCAGGAAATTGACAGGGGGTGTAAACACCGGGGAGCTGTTTTTT,CASRKLTGGVNTGELFF
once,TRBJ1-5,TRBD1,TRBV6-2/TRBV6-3,TGTGCCAGCAGTAGCGAAGACAGGGCACCCAATCAGCCCCAGCATTTT,CASSSEDRAPNQPQHF
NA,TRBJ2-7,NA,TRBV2,TGTGCCAGCAGCTGGGACGATTACGAGCAGTACTTC,CASSWDDYEQYF
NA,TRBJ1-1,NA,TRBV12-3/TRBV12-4,TGTGCCAGCAGTTTGGTTGGGGCAGAAGAAGCTTTCTTT,CASSLVGAEEAFF
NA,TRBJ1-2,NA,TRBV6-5,TGTGCCAGCAGTTACTCCCAGGGACGGTATGGCTACACCTTC,CASSYSQGRYGYTF
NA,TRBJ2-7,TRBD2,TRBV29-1,TGCAGCGTTGTGGCGGGGGGCTCCTACGAGCAGTACTTC,CSVVAGGSYEQYF
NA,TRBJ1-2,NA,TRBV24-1,TGTGCCACCAGTGATTTTTACGATGGCTACACCTTC,CATSDFYDGYTF
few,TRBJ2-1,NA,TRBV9,TGTGCCAGCAGCGTAGAGGCTAGGGGCAGGGGTAATGAGCAGTTCTTC,CASSVEARGRGNEQFF
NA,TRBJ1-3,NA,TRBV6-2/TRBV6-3,TGTGCCAGCAGTTCTTCAGATTCTGGAAACACCATATATTTT,CASSSSDSGNTIYF
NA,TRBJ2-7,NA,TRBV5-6,TGTGCCAGCAGAGTGCAGGGACGCTACGAGCAGTACTTC,CASRVQGRYEQYF
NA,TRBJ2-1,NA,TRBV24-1,TGTGCCACCAGTGATTGGGGGTACAATGAGCAGTTCTTC,CATSDWGYNEQFF
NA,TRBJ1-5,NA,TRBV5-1,TGCGCCAGCAGCTTGGAAGGGAGCGGCAATCAGCCCCAGCATTTT,CASSLEGSGNQPQHF
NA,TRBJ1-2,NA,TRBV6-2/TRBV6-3,TGTGCCAGCAGCGATTACCGGGCAGTTCATAACTATGGCTACACCTTC,CASSDYRAVHNYGYTF
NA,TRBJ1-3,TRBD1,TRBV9,TGTGCCAGCACGCGGGGACAGGGCGACGGAAACACCATATATTTT,CASTRGQGDGNTIYF